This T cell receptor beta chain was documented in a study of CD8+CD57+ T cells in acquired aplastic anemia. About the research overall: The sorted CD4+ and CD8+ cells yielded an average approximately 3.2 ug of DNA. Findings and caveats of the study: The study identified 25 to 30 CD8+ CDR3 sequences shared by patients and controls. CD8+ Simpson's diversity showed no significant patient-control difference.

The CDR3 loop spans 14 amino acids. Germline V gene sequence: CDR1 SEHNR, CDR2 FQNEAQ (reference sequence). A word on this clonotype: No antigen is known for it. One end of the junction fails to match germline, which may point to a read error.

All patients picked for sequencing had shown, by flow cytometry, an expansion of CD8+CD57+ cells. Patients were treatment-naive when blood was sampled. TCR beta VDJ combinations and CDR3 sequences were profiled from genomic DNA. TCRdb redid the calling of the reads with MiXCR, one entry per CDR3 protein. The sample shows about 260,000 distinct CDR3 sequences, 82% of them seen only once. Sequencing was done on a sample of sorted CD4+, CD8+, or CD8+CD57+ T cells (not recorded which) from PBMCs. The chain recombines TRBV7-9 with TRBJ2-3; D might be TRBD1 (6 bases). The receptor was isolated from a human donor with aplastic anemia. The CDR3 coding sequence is TGTGCCAGCAGCTTGGCGCGAGGGGGAACAAGAGACTCTTTT. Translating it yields CASSLARGGTRDSF.